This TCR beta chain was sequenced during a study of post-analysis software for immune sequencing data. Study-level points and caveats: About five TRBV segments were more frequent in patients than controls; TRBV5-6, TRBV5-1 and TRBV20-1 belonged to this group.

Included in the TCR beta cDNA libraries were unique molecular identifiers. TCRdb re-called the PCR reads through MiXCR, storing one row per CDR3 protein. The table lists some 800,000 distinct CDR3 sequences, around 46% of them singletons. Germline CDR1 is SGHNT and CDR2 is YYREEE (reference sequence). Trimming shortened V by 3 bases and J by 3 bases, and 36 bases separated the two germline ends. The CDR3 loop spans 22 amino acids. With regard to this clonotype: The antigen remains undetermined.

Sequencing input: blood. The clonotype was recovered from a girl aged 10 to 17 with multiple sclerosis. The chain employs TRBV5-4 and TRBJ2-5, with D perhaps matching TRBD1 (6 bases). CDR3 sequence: CASSSGQTTGKDGVERKETQYF. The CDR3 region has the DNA TGTGCCAGCAGCTCCGGACAAACAACAGGGAAGGATGGGGTTGAGAGGAAAGAGACCCAGTACTTC.